Here is one T cell receptor (beta chain) with its context. Its antigen is not known. The read ends 3 residues before the CDR3 terminus; that terminus is restored from the germline J gene. This sample is drawn from a study of T cells in women clearing cervical HPV infection. Study context: Blood came at first lesion visit for cases, post-clearance for controls. Regarding the study as a whole: Richness differences could reflect unmeasured T-cell content per sample.

Trimming pared 3 bases from V and 3 bases from J, leaving 6 bases between. This CDR3 region has 13 residues. Germline V CDR1 and CDR2: SGHRS, YFSETQ. Produced via immunoSEQ multiplex PCR; TCRdb's table is partial and in-frame only. The listing contains 25,000 to 35,000 clones. The V call is TRBV5-1, the J call TRBJ2-2; D ambiguous. The sequencing sample was made of blood buffy coat. This receptor was obtained from a woman between 18 and 70 years old with a cervical HPV16 infection that either progressed to CIN3+ or cleared (not recorded which). CDR3 in amino acids: CASSSPHTGELFF. CDR3 DNA (partial): TGCGCCAGCAGCTCTCCCCACACCGGGGAG.